This paragraph covers one T cell receptor beta chain sequence. Its matching antigen is unknown. Here the CDR3 omits its conserved ending phenylalanine or tryptophan, so a read error is the likely source. TCRdb analysed the 5' RACE reads with MiXCR anew, one entry per CDR3 protein. The profile shows hundreds of thousands of distinct CDR3 sequences, 7.5% of them singletons. Among all donors, each was a healthy Caucasian. The data stem from a study of identical twins. Study observations and caveats: Cord blood beta clonotypes that were abundant carried fewer insertions, and memory repertoires showed no such trend. Models underestimated TCR alpha sharing (out-of-frame) in monozygotic twins. Beta out-of-frame sequences showed weaker excess sharing between twins.

V was pared by 2 bases and J by 1 base, with 11 bases of the junction left unmatched. Germline CDR1 and CDR2: MNHEY and SMNVEV (reference sequence). The CDR3 extends over 17 amino acids. This sample also belongs to another study, concerning yellow fever vaccine responses in identical twins.

This receptor was obtained from a woman younger than 35 in good health. Sequenced sample: memory (CD45RO+) T cells sorted from blood. J is TRBJ2-7 and V is TRBV27; 7 positions agree with TRBD1. Here the CDR3 reads CASSLSRSGTESYEQYL. The CDR3 region has the DNA TGTGCCAGCAGTTTAAGCCGCTCCGGGACAGAATCCTACGAGCAGTACCTC.